This T cell receptor beta chain was sequenced in a study of memory CD8 T cells in hepatitis C reinfection. Study details: Pre-reinfection samples were taken 55 to 20 weeks before detection.

Data came from immunoSEQ multiplex PCR; TCRdb stores just in-frame clones and leaves some out. The repertoire holds more than 45,000 clones, with over 85% as singletons. This CDR3 comprises 15 residues. Germline V gives CDR1 MNHEY, CDR2 SMNVEV (reference sequence). The V gene lost 2 bases and the J gene lost 2 bases, with 13 bases spanning the gap. Noted time point: pre-reinfection, 55 to 20 weeks before reinfection detection. TCR sequencing was done directly ex vivo on sorted cells, without expansion in vitro. This clone is a singleton in its sample. The origin of this receptor is a man in his late teens or twenties with hepatitis C virus infection. This chain uses TRBV27 with TRBJ2-7, with D tentatively TRBD1 (5 bases). Sample: naive CD8+ T cells sorted from blood. This chain's CDR3 is CASSLIGDRAYEQYF. For the CDR3, the DNA is TGTGCCAGCAGTTTAATCGGAGACAGAGCCTACGAGCAGTACTTC.